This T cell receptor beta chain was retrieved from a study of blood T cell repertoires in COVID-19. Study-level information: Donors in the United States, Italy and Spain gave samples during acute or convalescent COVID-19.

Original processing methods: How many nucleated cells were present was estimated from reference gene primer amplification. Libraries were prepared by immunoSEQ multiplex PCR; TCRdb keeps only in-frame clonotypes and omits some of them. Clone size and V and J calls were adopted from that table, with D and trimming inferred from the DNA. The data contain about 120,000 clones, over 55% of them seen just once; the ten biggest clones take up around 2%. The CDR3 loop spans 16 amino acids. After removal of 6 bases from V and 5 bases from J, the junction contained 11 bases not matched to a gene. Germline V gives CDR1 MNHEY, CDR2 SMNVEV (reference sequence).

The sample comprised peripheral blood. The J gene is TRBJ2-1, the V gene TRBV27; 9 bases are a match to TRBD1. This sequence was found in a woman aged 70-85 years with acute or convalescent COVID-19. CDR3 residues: CASRTIGTGRDNEQFF. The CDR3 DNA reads TGTGCCAGCAGAACTATCGGGACAGGGAGAGACAATGAGCAGTTCTTC.